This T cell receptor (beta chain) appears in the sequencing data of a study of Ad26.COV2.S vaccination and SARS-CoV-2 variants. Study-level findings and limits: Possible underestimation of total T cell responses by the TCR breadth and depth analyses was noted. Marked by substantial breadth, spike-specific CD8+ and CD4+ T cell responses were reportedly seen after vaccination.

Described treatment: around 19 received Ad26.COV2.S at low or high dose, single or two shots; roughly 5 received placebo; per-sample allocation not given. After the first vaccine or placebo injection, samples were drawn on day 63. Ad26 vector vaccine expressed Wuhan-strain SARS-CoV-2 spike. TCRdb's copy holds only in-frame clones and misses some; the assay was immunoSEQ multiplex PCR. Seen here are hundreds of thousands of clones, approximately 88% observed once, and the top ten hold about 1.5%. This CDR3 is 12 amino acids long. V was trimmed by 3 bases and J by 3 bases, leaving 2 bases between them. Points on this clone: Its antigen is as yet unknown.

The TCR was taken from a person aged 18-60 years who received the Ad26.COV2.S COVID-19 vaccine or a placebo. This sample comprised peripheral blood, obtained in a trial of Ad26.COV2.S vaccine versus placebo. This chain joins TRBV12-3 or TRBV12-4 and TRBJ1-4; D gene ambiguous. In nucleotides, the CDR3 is TGTGCCAGCAGTTTTGCTAATGAAAAACTGTTTTTT. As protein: CASSFANEKLFF.